This TCR beta chain was sequenced in a study of blood T cell repertoires in COVID-19. Germline assignment: CDR1 SGHTA and CDR2 FQGNSA. V was clipped by 3 bases and J by 4 bases; unmatched bases: 4. The length of the CDR3 is 16 residues. Sequencing used immunoSEQ multiplex PCR; TCRdb keeps in-frame clones, though not all of them. Seen here are fewer than 200,000 clones, around 85% observed once, and the top ten hold roughly 1.1%. Sequenced: peripheral blood. The sequence derives from a man aged 55 to 70 who had recovered from COVID-19. This chain joins TRBV7-2 and TRBJ2-7; 15 bases map to TRBD2. CDR3 sequence reads: CASSFRTSGGAYEQYF. In nucleotides, the CDR3 is TGTGCCAGCAGCTTCCGGACTAGCGGGGGGGCGTACGAGCAGTACTTC.